This entry lists 27 T cell receptor beta chains sequenced from one sample in a study of T-cell memory formation after mild COVID-19. TCRdb recomputed calls from the 5' RACE reads with MiXCR, one row per CDR3 protein. The repertoire holds some 88,000 distinct CDR3 sequences, with approximately 25% as singletons. Sequencing was performed on PBMCs or a T cell subset sorted from them (not recorded which). The receptors come from a man aged 18 to 30 who had mild COVID-19 (a few samples of this study predate the infection). Cell type and time point are not known.

There are a few counts of this clonotype. The chain links TRBV7-9 to TRBJ1-1, with D perhaps TRBD1 (5 bases). The V end lost 3 bases, the J end lost 4 bases, and 12 bases lay between the germline ends. The germline V gene has CDR1 SEHNR and CDR2 FQNEAQ (reference sequence). The CDR3 has 14 amino acids. The CDR3 coding sequence is TGTGCCAGCAGCTTTCCGTTTGGGACCACTGAAGCTTTCTTT. Translating gives CASSFPFGTTEAFF. Based on the CDR3 plus reference TRBV7-9 and TRBJ1-1, the full variable domain is DTGVSQNPRHKITKRGQNVTFRCDPISEHNRLYWYRQTLGQGPEFLTYFQNEAQLEKSRLLSDRFSAERPKGSFSTLEIQRTEQGDSAMYLCASSFPFGTTEAFFGQGTRLTVV.

This clonotype showed up many times. The J gene is TRBJ2-4, the V gene TRBV4-2, with 10 nucleotides matching TRBD1. The CDR3 sequence is 11 residues long. With V trimmed by 5 bases and J by 13 bases, 2 bases remained unmatched. Germline V lookup: CDR1 LGHNA, CDR2 YNFKEQ. The CDR3, as DNA: TGTGCCAGCAGCAGGGGACAGGGGCAGTACTTC. It codes for CASSRGQGQYF.

Only a few counts were recorded for this clonotype. The CDR3 spells CATSDSQGLVAEQFF. In nucleotides, the CDR3 is TGTGCCACCAGTGATTCCCAAGGACTAGTCGCTGAGCAGTTCTTC. The V gene is TRBV24-1, the J gene TRBJ2-1; TRBD2 aligns across 7 bases. The CDR3 covers 15 residues. The V and J ends lost 2 bases and 9 bases, in that order; junction bases with no gene match: 9. The germline CDR1 and CDR2 sequences are KGHDR and SFDVKD.

The chain combines TRBV7-9 with TRBJ2-7; D might be TRBD1 (6 bases). Germline V gene data show CDR1 as SEHNR and CDR2 as FQNEAQ (reference sequence). Trimming took 1 base from V and 3 from J, leaving 7 bases between them. This CDR3 comprises 13 residues. CDR3 coding DNA: TGTGCCAGCAGCTTAGGGGGGCACTACGAGCAGTACGTC. This translates into CASSLGGHYEQYV.

The chain has TRBV7-9 and TRBJ2-7, with 10 positions matching TRBD1. CDR3 length equals 15 residues. The germline CDR1 and CDR2 sequences are SEHNR and FQNEAQ (reference sequence). Losses at the gene ends were 4 bases for V and 1 base for J; bases not matched to a gene: 4. In DNA, the CDR3 is TGTGCCAGCAGCTGGGACAGGGGACCTTCCTACGAGCAGTACTTC. It yields the protein CASSWDRGPSYEQYF.

V and J are TRBV6-5 and TRBJ2-1, with D maybe TRBD1 (7 bases). Germline CDR1 is MNHEY and CDR2 is SVGAGI. The CDR3 is 16 residues long. The V end was cut by 0 bases, the J end by 4 bases, with 13 bases between. CDR3 region: CASSYSSGGPYNEQFF. The CDR3 coding sequence is TGTGCCAGCAGTTACTCTTCAGGGGGGCCTTACAATGAGCAGTTCTTC.

This clonotype was counted only a few times. The rearrangement links TRBV6-2 or TRBV6-3 to TRBJ2-7; D is unresolved. The CDR3 contains 15 residues. Germline CDR1 is MNHEY and CDR2 is SVGEGT. The V end lost 2 bases, the J end lost 0 bases, and 11 bases lay between the germline ends. The CDR3 bases are TGTGCCAGCAGTTACCGAGCTAGACCCTCCTACGAGCAGTACGTC. This codes for CASSYRARPSYEQYV.

This clonotype showed up just a few times. The V gene is TRBV4-1, the J gene TRBJ1-1; possible D gene TRBD1, 5 bases. Per germline, CDR1 MGHRA and CDR2 YSYEKL. V was trimmed by 0 bases and J by 4 bases, leaving 9 bases between them. This CDR3 comprises 14 residues. CDR3 DNA sequence: TGCGCCAGCAGCCAAGATGTGGGGGGCACTGAAGCTTTCTTT. Residues: CASSQDVGGTEAFF.

This clonotype was picked up a small number of times. V is TRBV5-1 and J is TRBJ2-3, with D possibly TRBD1 on 6 matching bases. V lost 5 bases and J lost 1, with 17 bases in between. The V gene's germline CDR1 is SGHRS and CDR2 YFSETQ. The CDR3 is 16 amino acids. CDR3 loop: CASRNNQGLGTDTQYF. The CDR3 region has the DNA TGCGCCAGCAGAAATAATCAGGGGTTGGGCACAGATACGCAGTATTTT.

This clonotype was observed a few times. The chain couples TRBV28 to TRBJ2-7, with D maybe TRBD1 (6 bases). Germline CDR1 reads MDHEN; CDR2 reads SYDVKM. V gave up 4 bases and J gave up 2 bases, with 21 bases separating them. The length of the CDR3 is 17 residues. The CDR3 DNA reads TGTGCCAGCAGTTCGCCCAGGGGATATAGTCAGGCCTACGAGCAGTACTTC. The encoded protein is CASSSPRGYSQAYEQYF.

This clonotype has just a few counts. The J gene is TRBJ2-3, the V gene TRBV4-2; D is perhaps TRBD1 (6 bases). This CDR3 contains 14 residues. V dropped 4 bases and J dropped 2 bases, with 10 bases sitting between them. Germline V gene sequence: CDR1 LGHNA, CDR2 YNFKEQ. The CDR3 loop is CASSPDSYTDTQYF. DNA of the CDR3: TGTGCCAGCAGCCCGGACAGTTACACAGATACGCAGTATTTT.

This clonotype was picked up a small number of times. The rearrangement joins TRBV5-4 to TRBJ2-7; D possibly matches TRBD1 or TRBD2 (5 bases each). The CDR3 contains 17 residues. Trimming took off 4 bases at V and 2 bases at J, with 22 bases between the two ends. The germline V gene has CDR1 SGHNT and CDR2 YYREEE (reference sequence). Here the CDR3 reads CASSPWDGAREPYEQYF. The CDR3 bases are TGTGCCAGCAGCCCCTGGGACGGAGCAAGGGAACCCTACGAGCAGTACTTC.

The chain is built from TRBV5-1 and TRBJ1-1, with unresolved D. Trimming removed 4 bases at V and 1 base at J, with 17 bases between. There are 16 residues in the CDR3. Germline loops: CDR1 SGHRS, CDR2 YFSETQ. DNA of the CDR3: TGCGCCAGCAGCCCCAGACCGTCGTTCGGGAACACTGAAGCTTTCTTT. Its protein is CASSPRPSFGNTEAFF.

This rearrangement joins TRBV5-1 to TRBJ2-7; D possibly uses TRBD1 or TRBD2 (5 bases each). Germline CDR1 and CDR2: SGHRS and YFSETQ. The CDR3 totals 14 residues. With 3 bases removed from V and 7 bases from J, the gap between germline ends came to 17 bases. CDR3 in amino acids: CASSSTGPPGEQYF. In DNA form, the CDR3 reads TGCGCCAGCAGCTCTACAGGCCCGCCGGGGGAGCAGTACTTC.

This chain uses TRBV12-3 or TRBV12-4 with TRBJ1-1, with D unclear. The CDR3 length is 13 residues. V dropped 2 bases and J dropped 2 bases, with 6 bases sitting between them. For the CDR3, the DNA is TGTGCCAGCAGTTTAAATTTAAACACTGAAGCTTTCTTT. It specifies CASSLNLNTEAFF.

The chain employs TRBV3-1 and TRBJ2-5; 8 bases are a match to TRBD2. Germline CDR1 is LGHDT and CDR2 is YNNKEL (reference sequence). V was clipped by 1 base and J by 5 bases; unmatched bases: 6. This CDR3 comprises 15 residues. CDR3 amino acids: CASSQGLAGMETQYF. CDR3 nucleotides: TGTGCCAGCAGCCAAGGCCTAGCGGGTATGGAGACCCAGTACTTC.

This clonotype was counted a few times. The V gene is TRBV5-1, the J gene TRBJ2-5; TRBD1 matches 9 bases. The trim removed 4 bases at V and 1 base at J, leaving 8 bases unmatched. The germline CDR1 and CDR2 sequences are SGHRS and YFSETQ. This CDR3 is 16 amino acids long. The CDR3 nucleotides are TGCGCCAGCAGCCACGGGACAGGGAGATCCCAAGAGACCCAGTACTTC. The encoded protein is CASSHGTGRSQETQYF.

This clonotype has only a few counts. The V and J genes are TRBV4-3 and TRBJ1-3; no clear D. V was pared by 0 bases and J by 2 bases, with 11 bases between. Germline loops: CDR1 LGHNA, CDR2 YSLEER. The CDR3 contains 16 residues. CDR3 nucleotides: TGCGCCAGCAGCCAAGATTGGGCAGAAGCTGGAAACACCATATATTTT. Amino acids: CASSQDWAEAGNTIYF.

The V and J genes are TRBV12-3 or TRBV12-4 and TRBJ2-2; the D is unclear. Trimming cost V 1 base and J 6 bases, with 9 bases left between them. This CDR3 spans 14 amino acids. The chain's CDR3 is CASSLVRLAGELFF. The CDR3 DNA is TGTGCCAGCAGTTTAGTCCGCCTCGCCGGGGAGCTGTTTTTT.

The genes are TRBV7-3 and TRBJ1-2; D not certain. Germline-derived CDR1 and CDR2 are SGHTA and FQGTGA. V lost 5 bases and J lost 3, with 10 bases in between. The CDR3 covers 13 residues. CDR3 loop: CASSPDADYGYTF. The CDR3 DNA reads as TGTGCCAGCAGCCCTGACGCAGACTATGGCTACACCTTC. Using reference TRBV7-3 and TRBJ1-2 for the parts outside the CDR3, the full variable domain is GAGVSQTPSNKVTEKGKYVELRCDPISGHTALYWYRQSLGQGPEFLIYFQGTGAADDSGLPNDRFFAVRPEGSVSTLKIQRTERGDSAVYLCASSPDADYGYTFGSGTRLTVV.

CDR3 DNA sequence: TGTGCCATCTACGCGGGGGGGCCAGTGAACACCGGGGAGCTGTTTTTT. Encoded protein: CAIYAGGPVNTGELFF. The V gene is TRBV10-3, the J gene TRBJ2-2, with 9 nucleotides matching TRBD2. CDR1 ENHRY and CDR2 SYGVKD come from the germline V gene. V lost 8 bases to trimming and J lost 1 base; unmatched junction nucleotides: 8. The length of the CDR3 is 16 residues.

J is TRBJ2-7 and V is TRBV4-1, with TRBD1 identical over 8 bases. Per the germline V gene, CDR1 is MGHRA and CDR2 is YSYEKL. This CDR3 region has 15 residues. V was clipped by 4 bases and J by 2 bases; unmatched bases: 7. CDR3 loop: CASSRGQGETYEQYV. In DNA, the CDR3 is TGCGCCAGCAGCCGAGGACAGGGAGAGACCTACGAGCAGTACGTC.

The rearrangement uses TRBV29-1 and TRBJ2-3; a possible D gene is TRBD2 (6 bases). The CDR3 consists of 16 residues. V was cut by 0 bases and J by 3 bases, with 16 bases left in between. Germline CDR1 and CDR2: SQVTM and ANQGSEA. CDR3 loop: CSVEDWGGVATDTQYF. CDR3 coding DNA: TGCAGCGTTGAAGATTGGGGAGGAGTGGCGACAGATACGCAGTATTTT.

The gene calls are TRBV12-3 or TRBV12-4 and TRBJ2-6; no firm D call. The CDR3 contains 18 residues. V lost 5 bases to trimming and J lost 0 bases, with 17 bases between them. CDR3 sequence reads: CASSPRTRTSSGANVLTF. The CDR3 DNA follows: TGTGCCAGCAGTCCACGGACCCGTACCTCCTCTGGGGCCAACGTCCTGACTTTC.

This clonotype was counted at least ten times. J is TRBJ2-5 and V is TRBV5-1; 8 bases agree with TRBD1. The junction had 14 bases not matched to a gene; V was cut back by 1 base and J by 12 bases. This CDR3 has 15 residues. Germline CDR1 reads SGHRS; CDR2 reads YFSETQ. The CDR3 DNA is TGCGCCAGCAGCTTGCGCCGGACAGGGCCTAGGCCGGAGTACTTC. Protein product: CASSLRRTGPRPEYF.

This chain joins TRBV4-1 and TRBJ2-1, with 9 bases aligning to TRBD2. The CDR3 length is 15 residues. J was trimmed by 10 bases and V by 4 bases; bases with no gene match: 11. Per the germline V gene, CDR1 is MGHRA and CDR2 is YSYEKL. Written as DNA, the CDR3 is TGCGCCAGCAGCCCCTTCGCGGGGGGGCCTGGGGAGCAGTTCTTC. It translates to CASSPFAGGPGEQFF.

The chain links TRBV6-2 or TRBV6-3 to TRBJ2-1; weak D call: TRBD2 (5 bases). The CDR3 length is 19 residues. V was cut by 2 bases and J by 6 bases, with 26 bases left in between. CDR1 is MNHEY and CDR2 is SVGEGT in the germline V gene. The CDR3 DNA sequence: TGTGCCAGCAGTTACCAATTCTCGTCCGGGGAGATTTTTTCCAATGAGCAGTTCTTC. It codes for CASSYQFSSGEIFSNEQFF.